Listed below are T cell receptor beta chains from one sample, sequenced in a study of technical replicates of blood from a few donors. Here immunoSEQ multiplex PCR was the method, and the copy in TCRdb shows in-frame clones only, minus some. This table has 84,000 or so clones, 90% to 95% appearing once. Material: T cells isolated from PBMCs. All receptors derive from a human donor in good health. CDR3s include the opening cysteine and the closing phenylalanine or tryptophan. Each record gives: clone size, D gene, J gene, CDR3 length, V gene, CDR3 DNA, CDR3 protein. D genes are given only for firm matches. Part of the rows lack a size; the others show once, few, many or a class for expanded clones.

size: -
D: TRBD1
J: TRBJ2-2
length: 16
V: TRBV6-5
DNA: TGTGCCAGCAGTTACTCGACAGGGACGGGCTACCGGGAGCTGTTTTTT
CDR3: CASSYSTGTGYRELFF

size: once
D: TRBD2
J: TRBJ2-5
length: 14
V: TRBV7-7
DNA: TGTGCTAGCAGCTTGGGGACTAGGGGGGAGACCCAGTACTTC
CDR3: CASSLGTRGETQYF

size: -
D: -
J: TRBJ1-1
length: 12
V: TRBV6-6
DNA: TGTGCCAGCAGCTTAACTCTCACTGAAGCTTTCTTT
CDR3: CASSLTLTEAFF

size: -
D: TRBD1
J: TRBJ1-1
length: 13
V: TRBV9
DNA: TGTGCCAGCAGCGCTACAGGGGTGACTGAAGCTTTCTTT
CDR3: CASSATGVTEAFF

size: -
D: -
J: TRBJ1-4
length: 16
V: TRBV4-1
DNA: TGCGCCAGCAGCCAAGTCCCCACGGACCGGGAGGGAAAACTGTTTTTT
CDR3: CASSQVPTDREGKLFF

size: -
D: TRBD2
J: TRBJ2-3
length: 13
V: TRBV28
DNA: TGTGCCAGCAGTTTATCCGGGGGGGATACGCAGTATTTT
CDR3: CASSLSGGDTQYF

size: once
D: -
J: TRBJ2-7
length: 13
V: TRBV2
DNA: TGTGCCAGCCTGTATCAAGGGGTCGGTGAGCAGTACTTC
CDR3: CASLYQGVGEQYF

size: -
D: TRBD2
J: TRBJ2-7
length: 15
V: TRBV14
DNA: TGTGCCAGCAGCCAAGTACTAGCGGATGTCGGCGAGCAGTACTTC
CDR3: CASSQVLADVGEQYF

size: -
D: -
J: TRBJ1-1
length: 12
V: TRBV29-1
DNA: TGCAGCGTTGAGGAGGGATTCACTGAAGCTTTCTTT
CDR3: CSVEEGFTEAFF

size: -
D: -
J: TRBJ2-5
length: 15
V: TRBV18
DNA: TGTGCCAGCTCACCCCGACAGGTTCGGCAAGAGACCCAGTACTTC
CDR3: CASSPRQVRQETQYF

size: -
D: TRBD1
J: TRBJ1-5
length: 18
V: TRBV4-1
DNA: TGCGCCAGCAGCCTAGGTATCGTACGGACAGGGACCAATCAGCCCCAGCATTTT
CDR3: CASSLGIVRTGTNQPQHF

size: -
D: -
J: TRBJ2-5
length: 16
V: TRBV28
DNA: TGTGCCAGCAGGAAGTGGCGTACCCCAGAGCGGGAGACCCAGTACTTC
CDR3: CASRKWRTPERETQYF

size: few
D: -
J: TRBJ1-3
length: 16
V: TRBV7-6
DNA: TGTGCCAGCAGCCCTGGACAGTTTTCCTCTGGAAACACCATATATTTT
CDR3: CASSPGQFSSGNTIYF

size: -
D: TRBD2
J: TRBJ2-5
length: 16
V: TRBV5-1
DNA: TGCGCCAGCAGCTTGGCGGGAGGGTTGGTAAGAGAGACCCAGTACTTC
CDR3: CASSLAGGLVRETQYF

size: -
D: -
J: TRBJ1-1
length: 12
V: TRBV7-9
DNA: TGTGCCGGGAGGGATACGAACACTGAAGCTTTCTTT
CDR3: CAGRDTNTEAFF

size: -
D: TRBD2
J: TRBJ2-3
length: 17
V: TRBV27
DNA: TGTGCCAGCAGTTTAATCGATAGCGGGACTAGCACAGATACGCAGTATTTT
CDR3: CASSLIDSGTSTDTQYF

size: -
D: TRBD2
J: TRBJ2-1
length: 14
V: TRBV7-6
DNA: TGTGCCAGCAGTCCCGGGACTAGCGGGAGTAGGCAGTTCTTC
CDR3: CASSPGTSGSRQFF

size: -
D: -
J: TRBJ2-2
length: 16
V: TRBV7-9
DNA: TGTGCCAGCAGCTCAATTCGGGGGAAGGATCCCGGGGAGCTGTTTTTT
CDR3: CASSSIRGKDPGELFF

size: -
D: -
J: TRBJ2-3
length: 15
V: TRBV5-1
DNA: TGCGCCAGCAGCTTAGAAGTGGCTCCCCCAGATACGCAGTATTTT
CDR3: CASSLEVAPPDTQYF

size: -
D: -
J: TRBJ1-2
length: 13
V: TRBV2
DNA: TGTGCCAGCAGTGACAGGGCCGCATATGGCTACACCTTC
CDR3: CASSDRAAYGYTF

size: -
D: -
J: TRBJ2-7
length: 16
V: TRBV28
DNA: TGTGCCAGCAGTCCTCCCCCCGCAGGATGGCTGTACGAGCAGTACTTC
CDR3: CASSPPPAGWLYEQYF

size: -
D: TRBD1
J: TRBJ1-1
length: 12
V: TRBV30
DNA: TGTGCCTGGAGGGACAGGGGCAAAGAAGCTTTCTTT
CDR3: CAWRDRGKEAFF

size: -
D: -
J: TRBJ1-2
length: 17
V: TRBV18
DNA: TGTGCCAGCTCACCACAAGAGTTGCAGGGCTATAACTATGGCTACACCTTC
CDR3: CASSPQELQGYNYGYTF

size: -
D: -
J: TRBJ2-6
length: 15
V: TRBV5-6
DNA: TGTGCCAGCAGCTTGGTGGGCGCTGGGGCCAACGTCCTGACTTTC
CDR3: CASSLVGAGANVLTF

size: -
D: -
J: TRBJ2-7
length: 15
V: TRBV5-1
DNA: TGCGCCAGCAGCTGGGGGCCGGCGACGAACTACGAGCAGTACTTC
CDR3: CASSWGPATNYEQYF

size: -
D: -
J: TRBJ1-5
length: 17
V: TRBV2
DNA: TGTGCCAGCCGACCTTCCCTGGCGGGCTATAGCAATCAGCCCCAGCATTTT
CDR3: CASRPSLAGYSNQPQHF

size: -
D: -
J: TRBJ1-1
length: 12
V: TRBV19
DNA: TGTGCTTATCGACAGCTGAACACTGAAGCTTTCTTT
CDR3: CAYRQLNTEAFF

size: -
D: -
J: TRBJ1-2
length: 14
V: TRBV18
DNA: TGTGCCAGCTCACCCGGAGCCGGCCCCTATGGCTACACCTTC
CDR3: CASSPGAGPYGYTF

size: once
D: TRBD1
J: TRBJ2-6
length: 17
V: TRBV2
DNA: TGTGCCAGCAGTGTAGTAGGGACAGGGACTGGGGCCAACGTCCTGACTTTC
CDR3: CASSVVGTGTGANVLTF

size: -
D: TRBD1
J: TRBJ2-5
length: 15
V: TRBV30
DNA: TGTGCCTGGAGTGTTTTCGGACAGGGTGGTGAGACCCAGTACTTC
CDR3: CAWSVFGQGGETQYF

size: -
D: TRBD2
J: TRBJ2-3
length: 17
V: TRBV2
DNA: TGTGCCAGTTCGGGGGGACTAGCGGGGGGCTTCACAGATACGCAGTATTTT
CDR3: CASSGGLAGGFTDTQYF

size: -
D: -
J: TRBJ2-7
length: 11
V: TRBV28
DNA: TGTGCCAGCAGCCAGGAGGTGGTGCAGTACTTC
CDR3: CASSQEVVQYF

size: -
D: -
J: TRBJ2-1
length: 14
V: TRBV9
DNA: TGTGCCAGCAGCGCCACAGGACCCTACAATGAGCAGTTCTTC
CDR3: CASSATGPYNEQFF